This T cell receptor (beta chain) came from a study of T cell responses to AZD1222 COVID-19 vaccine. The CDR3 spans 17 residues. Germline V CDR1 and CDR2: KGHSH, LQKENI. Notes on this clone: What it binds is unknown. The junction shows a germline mismatch at one end, possibly a read error.

This table comes from immunoSEQ multiplex PCR, and its TCRdb copy is limited to in-frame clones, with some not included. This sample has 120,000 to 150,000 clones; roughly 90% occur once, and the top ten carry just over 5.5%. The study, taken as a whole, reports: Among AZD1222 vaccinees, only 5 to 7 were seropositive at baseline. White British ancestry dominated among donors, who included more females, and clonal diversity was possibly underestimated. Across the whole spike, CD4 TCRs peaked at regions 160-218 and 743-854. Unmutated regions of variants are reportedly targeted by nearly half of spike-specific TCRs.

This chain links TRBV18 with TRBJ1-5; D is uncertain. The material sequenced was peripheral blood, taken on day 0 of AZD1222 vaccination. This sequence was found in an adult in good health. The CDR3 reads CASSLYRSSYSNQPQHF. CDR3 nucleotide sequence: TGTGCCAGCTCTCTATATAGGAGCAGTTATAGCAATCAGCCCCAGCACTTT.